Each of the 17 T cell receptor beta chains below was sequenced from the same sample in a study of shared clonotypes between healthy human individuals. The data were produced by immunoSEQ multiplex PCR, yet TCRdb's version contains in-frame clones alone and is incomplete. The sample has under 1,100,000 clones, under 80% seen once; the top ten hold around 1.5%. Sequenced: memory CD4+ T cells sorted from blood. Indicated subset: CD45RA-negative fraction. The receptor source for this set is a young man in good health.

This clone was seen a single time. The chain couples TRBV5-1 to TRBJ2-7; D tentatively fits TRBD1 or TRBD2 (5 bases each). Trimming shortened V by 4 bases and J by 2 bases, and 16 bases separated the two germline ends. CDR1 is SGHRS and CDR2 is YFSETQ in the germline V gene. This CDR3 has 15 residues. The CDR3 DNA follows: TGCGCCAGCAGCCTGGTGGGGGACCCTACCTACGAGCAGTACTTC. As protein: CASSLVGDPTYEQYF.

The V and J genes are TRBV19 and TRBJ2-7, with D tentatively TRBD2 (6 bases). CDR1 and CDR2 (germline): LNHDA, SQIVND (reference sequence). The CDR3 extends over 14 amino acids. Trimming stripped 8 bases from V and 5 bases from J, with 19 bases between. In DNA form, the CDR3 reads TGTGCCAGTGGAGCGCAGTGGGGGGAGGACGAGCAGTACTTC. Translating it yields CASGAQWGEDEQYF.

The V gene is TRBV5-6, the J gene TRBJ2-1; no clear D. Germline V gene lookup returns CDR1 SGHDT and CDR2 YYEEEE. This CDR3 contains 16 residues. V was shortened by 3 bases and J by 6 bases, with 19 bases between the two germline ends. The CDR3 sequence: CASSSRSPGGVNEQFF. DNA for the CDR3: TGTGCCAGCAGCTCTCGGAGCCCGGGTGGAGTCAATGAGCAGTTCTTC.

V gene TRBV28 combines with J gene TRBJ2-5; D is perhaps TRBD2 (7 bases). Deletions cut 4 bases from V and 5 bases from J, with 20 bases between. The CDR3 is 16 residues long. Germline V lookup: CDR1 MDHEN, CDR2 SYDVKM. In DNA form, the CDR3 reads TGTGCCAGCAGTTCTCCCTTGGGCAGGGGAGGGGAGACCCAGTACTTC. It specifies CASSSPLGRGGETQYF.

This clone was recorded many times. This CDR3 is also generated by other DNA sequences in the sample. The chain has TRBV29-1 and TRBJ1-3; tentatively, D is TRBD1 (5 bases). The CDR3 contains 12 residues. CDR1 and CDR2 from the germline V gene are SQVTM and ANQGSEA. V was clipped by 6 bases and J by 1 base, with 7 bases between them. In DNA form, the CDR3 reads TGCAGCGTGCAGGGATCTGGAAACACCATATATTTT. Residues: CSVQGSGNTIYF. Using reference TRBV29-1 and TRBJ1-3 for the parts outside the CDR3, the full variable domain is SAVISQKPSRDICQRGTSLTIQCQVDSQVTMMFWYRQQPGQSLTLIATANQGSEATYESGFVIDKFPISRPNLTFSTLTVSNMSPEDSSIYLCSVQGSGNTIYFGEGSWLTVV.

The chain recombines TRBV13 with TRBJ2-2; D perhaps matches TRBD1 (6 bases). This CDR3 is built from 15 residues. V was trimmed by 0 bases and J by 3 bases, leaving 8 bases between them. CDR1 PRHDT and CDR2 FYEKMQ come from the germline V gene (reference sequence). The CDR3 here is CASSLGDRDTGELFF. CDR3 nucleotides: TGTGCCAGCAGCTTAGGGGACAGAGACACCGGGGAGCTGTTTTTT.

This sequence joins TRBV7-2 and TRBJ2-3; 7 bases agree with TRBD1. Germline CDR1 is SGHTA and CDR2 is FQGNSA. This CDR3 has 16 amino acids. Unmatched junction bases numbered 12, after V lost 4 bases and J lost 5 bases. CDR3 DNA: TGTGCCAGCAGCTCCCGACAGGGAGATTTCAGAGATACGCAGTATTTT. Its translation is CASSSRQGDFRDTQYF.

The rearrangement links TRBV5-5 to TRBJ2-5; TRBD2 might be the D (5 bases). CDR1 SGHKS and CDR2 YYEKEE come from the germline V gene (reference sequence). Trimming pared 0 bases from V and 9 bases from J, leaving 12 bases between. This CDR3 contains 13 residues. The CDR3 DNA is TGTGCCAGCAGCTTGGCTACTACGGGGTCCCAGTACTTC. It codes for CASSLATTGSQYF.

The table lists this clone with many counts. The chain uses TRBV2 and TRBJ1-4; D possibly corresponds to TRBD1 (5 bases). The CDR3 length is 12 residues. CDR1 SNHLY and CDR2 FYNNEI come from the germline V gene. V was cut by 7 bases and J by 10 bases, with 13 bases left in between. Here the CDR3 reads CASTRDEGKLFF. CDR3 nucleotides: TGTGCCAGCACCAGGGACGAAGGAAAACTGTTTTTT.

Points on this clone: The sample contains more than one DNA sequence encoding this CDR3. The V gene is TRBV10-2, the J gene TRBJ2-7, with D hard to call. CDR3 length: 11 amino acids. The ends were cut back, 5 bases at V and 2 bases at J, with 4 bases in the middle. Germline values: CDR1 WSHSY, CDR2 SAAADI. CDR3 residues: CASSPTYEQYF. As DNA, the CDR3 is TGCGCCAGCAGTCCGACCTACGAGCAGTACTTC.

This clone was observed a few times. The rearrangement links TRBV5-5 to TRBJ2-7; D call uncertain. V dropped 4 bases and J dropped 0 bases, with 14 bases sitting between them. CDR3 size: 15 residues. Germline V gives CDR1 SGHKS, CDR2 YYEKEE (reference sequence). This CDR3 reads CASSRGGPTSYEQYF. The CDR3 DNA follows: TGTGCCAGCAGCCGCGGCGGTCCCACCTCCTACGAGCAGTACTTC.

This clone was seen only once. The chain joins TRBV11-2 to TRBJ1-2; D gene ambiguous. The V gene lost 0 bases and the J gene lost 6 bases, with 8 bases spanning the gap. Germline CDR1 SGHAT, CDR2 FQNNGV. The length of the CDR3 is 13 residues. Here the CDR3 DNA reads TGTGCCAGCAGCTTAGATGCCGGGAATGGCTACACCTTC. This translates into CASSLDAGNGYTF.

As concerns this clone: The junction departs from germline at one end; a sequencing error may be responsible. The gene calls are TRBV7-7 and TRBJ2-5; D is undetermined. CDR1 is SSHAT, CDR2 FNYEAQ, per germline (reference sequence). The CDR3 is 14 amino acids. CDR3: CASSSGRAQETQYF. CDR3 bases: TGTGCTAGCAGCTCCGGACGCGCCCAAGAGACCCAGTACTTC.

This clone was counted a single time. The rearrangement uses TRBV18 and TRBJ2-7, with 8 bases identical to TRBD1. The CDR3 runs 13 residues. V gave up 5 bases and J gave up 2 bases; unmatched junction bases: 2. The germline V gene encodes CDR1 KGHSH and CDR2 LQKENI. CDR3 sequence (DNA): TGTGCCAGCTCATTGGACAGGGCCTACGAGCAGTACTTC. Translation: CASSLDRAYEQYF.

The chain has TRBV23-1 and TRBJ2-2; 7 bases align to TRBD2. TRBV23-1 falls under the ORF class, with uncertain function. The CDR3 has 16 residues. Trimming took 7 bases from V and 5 from J; bases not matched to a gene: 13. The DNA of the CDR3 is TGCGCCAGCACGCAACTAGCCCGGGGGGTGACCGGGGAGCTGTTTTTT. Its protein product is CASTQLARGVTGELFF.

This clone was observed at least ten times. The chain carries TRBV2 and TRBJ1-5; 8 bases match TRBD1. From germline, CDR1 is SNHLY and CDR2 FYNNEI. The CDR3 extends over 18 amino acids. The V gene end was trimmed by 4 bases and the J gene end by 0 bases; junction bases not matched to a gene: 11. In DNA, the CDR3 is TGTGCCAGCAGTGGAGGACAGGGACGTATGCTTAGCAATCAGCCCCAGCATTTT. Translated: CASSGGQGRMLSNQPQHF.

In this sample, this clone turned up many times. The rearrangement joins TRBV7-9 to TRBJ2-3, with D tentatively TRBD2 (6 bases). CDR1 is SEHNR and CDR2 is FQNEAQ in the germline V gene (reference sequence). The CDR3 extends over 16 amino acids. V lost 2 bases and J lost 1, with 13 bases in between. The DNA of the CDR3 is TGTGCCAGCAGCTTAATGGGGGACTTCCGCACAGATACGCAGTATTTT. It is translated as CASSLMGDFRTDTQYF.